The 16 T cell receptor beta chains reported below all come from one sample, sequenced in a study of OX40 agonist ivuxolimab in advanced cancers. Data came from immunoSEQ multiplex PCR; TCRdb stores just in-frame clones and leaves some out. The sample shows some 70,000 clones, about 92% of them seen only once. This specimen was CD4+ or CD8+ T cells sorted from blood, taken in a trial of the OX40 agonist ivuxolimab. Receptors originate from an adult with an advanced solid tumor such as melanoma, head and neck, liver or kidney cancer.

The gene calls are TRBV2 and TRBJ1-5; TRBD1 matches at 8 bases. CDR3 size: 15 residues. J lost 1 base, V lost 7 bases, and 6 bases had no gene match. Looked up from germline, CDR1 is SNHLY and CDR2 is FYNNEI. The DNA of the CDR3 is TGTGCCAGCACTAGACAGGGGAGCAGCAATCAGCCCCAGCATTTT. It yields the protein CASTRQGSSNQPQHF.

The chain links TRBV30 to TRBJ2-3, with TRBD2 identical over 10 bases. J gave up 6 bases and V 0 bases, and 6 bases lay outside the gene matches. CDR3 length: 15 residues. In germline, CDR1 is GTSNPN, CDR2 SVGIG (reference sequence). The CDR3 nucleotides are TGTGCCTGGAGTGTACAAGCGGGGGGGTCCGATACGCAGTATTTT. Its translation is CAWSVQAGGSDTQYF.

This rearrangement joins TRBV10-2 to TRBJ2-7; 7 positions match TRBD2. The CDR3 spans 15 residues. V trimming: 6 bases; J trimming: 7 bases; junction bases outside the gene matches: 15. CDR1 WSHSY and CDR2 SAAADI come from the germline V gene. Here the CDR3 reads CASSGPLRAGVEQYF. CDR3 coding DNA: TGCGCCAGCAGCGGCCCCCTCCGCGCGGGGGTGGAGCAGTACTTC.

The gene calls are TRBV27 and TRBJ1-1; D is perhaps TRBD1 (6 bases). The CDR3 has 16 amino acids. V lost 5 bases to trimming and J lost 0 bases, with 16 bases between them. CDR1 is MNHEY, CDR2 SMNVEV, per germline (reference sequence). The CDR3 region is CASSPPYREMNTEAFF. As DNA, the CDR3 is TGTGCCAGCAGTCCGCCCTACAGGGAGATGAACACTGAAGCTTTCTTT.

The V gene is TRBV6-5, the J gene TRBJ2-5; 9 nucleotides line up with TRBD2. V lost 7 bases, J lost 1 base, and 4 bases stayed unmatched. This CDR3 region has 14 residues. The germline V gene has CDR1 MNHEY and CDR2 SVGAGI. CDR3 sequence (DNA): TGTGCCAGCAAGGGCGGGGGGGGCCAAGAGACCCAGTACTTC. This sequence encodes CASKGGGGQETQYF.

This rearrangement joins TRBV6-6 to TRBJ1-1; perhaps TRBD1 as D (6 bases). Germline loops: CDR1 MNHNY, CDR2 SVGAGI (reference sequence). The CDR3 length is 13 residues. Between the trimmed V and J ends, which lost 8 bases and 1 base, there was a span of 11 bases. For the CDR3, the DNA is TGTGCCAGCGGCAGGGGCGCGAACACTGAAGCTTTCTTT. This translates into CASGRGANTEAFF.

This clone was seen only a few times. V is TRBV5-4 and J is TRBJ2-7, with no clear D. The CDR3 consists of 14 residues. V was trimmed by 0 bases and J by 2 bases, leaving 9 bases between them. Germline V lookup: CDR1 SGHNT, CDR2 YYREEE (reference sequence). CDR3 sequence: CASSLGGTTYEQYF. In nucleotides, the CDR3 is TGTGCCAGCAGCTTGGGGGGAACCACCTACGAGCAGTACTTC.

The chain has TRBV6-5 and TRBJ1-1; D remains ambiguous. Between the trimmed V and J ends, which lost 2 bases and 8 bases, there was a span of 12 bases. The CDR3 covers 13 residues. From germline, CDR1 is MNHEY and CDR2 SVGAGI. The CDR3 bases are TGTGCCAGCAGTTACCGTCAGGAGTCAGAAGCTTTCTTT. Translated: CASSYRQESEAFF.

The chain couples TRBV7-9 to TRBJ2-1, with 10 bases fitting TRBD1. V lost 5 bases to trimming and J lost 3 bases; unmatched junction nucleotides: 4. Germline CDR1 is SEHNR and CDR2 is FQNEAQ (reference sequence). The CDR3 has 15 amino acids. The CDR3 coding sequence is TGTGCCAGCAGCGCGGGACAGGGGAACTACAATGAGCAGTTCTTC. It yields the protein CASSAGQGNYNEQFF.

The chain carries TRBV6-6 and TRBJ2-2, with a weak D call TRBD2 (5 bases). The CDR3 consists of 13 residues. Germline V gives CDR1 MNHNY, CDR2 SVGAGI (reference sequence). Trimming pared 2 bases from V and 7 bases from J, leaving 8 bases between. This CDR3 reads CASSYLGLGELFF. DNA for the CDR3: TGTGCCAGCAGTTACCTTGGACTCGGGGAGCTGTTTTTT.

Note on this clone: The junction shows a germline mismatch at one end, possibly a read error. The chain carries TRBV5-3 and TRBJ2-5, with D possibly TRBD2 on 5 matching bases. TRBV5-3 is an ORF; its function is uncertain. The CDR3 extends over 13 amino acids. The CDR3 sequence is CASSSWTEETQYF. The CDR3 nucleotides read TGTGCCAGCAGCTCGTGGACTGAAGAGACCCAGTACTTC.

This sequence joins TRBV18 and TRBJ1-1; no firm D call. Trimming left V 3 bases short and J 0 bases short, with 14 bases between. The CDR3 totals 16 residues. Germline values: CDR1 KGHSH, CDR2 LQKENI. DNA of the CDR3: TGTGCCAGCTCACCCATGGGTCAGTCGATGAACACTGAAGCTTTCTTT. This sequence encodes CASSPMGQSMNTEAFF.

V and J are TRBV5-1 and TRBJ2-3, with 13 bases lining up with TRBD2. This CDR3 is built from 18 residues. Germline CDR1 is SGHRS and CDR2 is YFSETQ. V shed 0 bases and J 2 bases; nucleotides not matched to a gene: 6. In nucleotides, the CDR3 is TGCGCCAGCAGCTTGGCCGGACTAGCGGGGGCCTACACAGATACGCAGTATTTT. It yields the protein CASSLAGLAGAYTDTQYF.

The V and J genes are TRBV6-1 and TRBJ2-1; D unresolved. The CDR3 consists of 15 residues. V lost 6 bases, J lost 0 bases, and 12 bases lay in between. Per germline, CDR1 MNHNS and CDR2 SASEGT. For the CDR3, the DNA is TGTGCCAGCAGCGGAGATTTGAGCTCCTACAATGAGCAGTTCTTC. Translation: CASSGDLSSYNEQFF.

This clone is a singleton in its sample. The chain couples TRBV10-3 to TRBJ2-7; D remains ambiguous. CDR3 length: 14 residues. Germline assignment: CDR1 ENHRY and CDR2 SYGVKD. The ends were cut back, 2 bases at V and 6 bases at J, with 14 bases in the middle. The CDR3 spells CAISEPTASIEQYF. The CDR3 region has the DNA TGTGCCATCAGTGAGCCAACGGCGTCTATCGAGCAGTACTTC.

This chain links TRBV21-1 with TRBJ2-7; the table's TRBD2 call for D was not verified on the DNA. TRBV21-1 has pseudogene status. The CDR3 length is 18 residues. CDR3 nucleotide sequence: TGTGCCAGCAGCGAACCCGCCTTAACTAGCGGGGGGATCTACGAGCAGTACTTC. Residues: CASSEPALTSGGIYEQYF.